This entry is about one TCR beta chain. Its antigen is as yet unknown. These data come from a study of shared clonotypes between healthy human individuals. V trimming: 8 bases; J trimming: 0 bases; junction bases outside the gene matches: 3. Germline values: CDR1 SNHLY, CDR2 FYNNEI. This CDR3 comprises 13 residues. Profiled with immunoSEQ multiplex PCR; TCRdb holds only in-frame clones, not every one. The repertoire holds some 2.3 million clones, with 93% as singletons. Study results and limitations: Naive CD4 clonotypes were shared across a few donors at 4.5% to 6%.

The TCR sequence derives from a young man in good health. Some clones in this sample may be carry-over from other donors' samples. The chain joins TRBV2 to TRBJ2-5; 7 bases are shared with TRBD2. The sample consisted of naive CD4+ T cells from PBMCs. The subset: CD45RA+ positively selected. For the CDR3, the DNA is TGTGCCAGCGGGGGAGGGCACCAAGAGACCCAGTACTTC. This encodes CASGGGHQETQYF.